The 18 T cell receptor beta chains below come from one sample, sequenced in a study of shared clonotypes between healthy human individuals. CD45RO-negative, CCR7-selected cells formed the naive CD8 fraction, which excluded terminally differentiated effector memory CD45RA+ cells. The table came from immunoSEQ multiplex PCR; TCRdb's copy has only in-frame clones and leaves some out. Here the sample spans roughly 2.1 million clones, around 93% being singletons. Sequenced sample: naive CD8+ T cells from PBMCs. These receptors came from a man between 18 and 35 years old in good health. Some clones in this sample may be carry-over from other donors' samples.

V gene TRBV9 combines with J gene TRBJ1-3; D gene ambiguous. The germline V gene has CDR1 SGDLS and CDR2 YYNGEE. CDR3 length: 16 amino acids. V was cut by 4 bases and J by 0 bases, with 14 bases left in between. Written as DNA, the CDR3 is TGTGCCAGCAGCCCATACAGCGGCCACTCTGGAAACACCATATATTTT. This sequence encodes CASSPYSGHSGNTIYF.

V gene TRBV6-6 combines with J gene TRBJ2-1; D is unresolved. There are 15 residues in the CDR3. Germline V gene data show CDR1 as MNHNY and CDR2 as SVGAGI (reference sequence). Trimming shortened V by 6 bases and J by 4 bases, and 16 bases separated the two germline ends. The CDR3 protein is CASRAPPRDYNEQFF. The CDR3 nucleotides are TGTGCCAGCAGGGCTCCACCCAGAGATTACAATGAGCAGTTCTTC.

The gene calls are TRBV4-1 and TRBJ2-1, with 10 nucleotides matching TRBD2. This CDR3 has 16 amino acids. Germline values: CDR1 MGHRA, CDR2 YSYEKL. The ends lost 10 bases at V and 4 bases at J; junction bases unmatched: 13. Written as DNA, the CDR3 is TGCGCCACCTCTCTCCGAGGACTAGCGGCATACAATGAGCAGTTCTTC. It is translated as CATSLRGLAAYNEQFF.

The CDR3 nucleotides read TGTGCCAGCAGCCCTTGGGACAGTCGGGAGCAGTACTTC. This sequence encodes CASSPWDSREQYF. The chain has TRBV9 and TRBJ2-7, with 7 bases matching TRBD1. V dropped 4 bases and J dropped 7; count of bases not matched to a gene: 8. Per the germline V gene, CDR1 is SGDLS and CDR2 is YYNGEE. The CDR3 has 13 residues.

The chain employs TRBV7-9 and TRBJ2-7, with 8 bases matching TRBD2. CDR1 and CDR2 (germline): SEHNR, FQNEAQ (reference sequence). This CDR3 is built from 14 residues. Trimming removed 3 bases from V and 4 bases from J; junction bases left unmatched: 5. The CDR3 here is CASSFGTSFYEQYF. Written as DNA, the CDR3 is TGTGCCAGCAGCTTTGGGACTAGTTTTTACGAGCAGTACTTC.

The V call is TRBV28, the J call TRBJ2-7; 7 nucleotides align to TRBD1. V was pared by 2 bases and J by 0 bases, with 13 bases of the junction left unmatched. Germline V gene sequence: CDR1 MDHEN, CDR2 SYDVKM. This CDR3 is 18 amino acids long. As DNA, the CDR3 is TGTGCCAGCAGTTTAGAACACACCGGGACAGAATACTCCTACGAGCAGTACTTC. Amino acids: CASSLEHTGTEYSYEQYF.

CDR3 bases: TGTGCCAGCAGTTTATTGGGACGCCCCTACGAGCAGTACTTC. It translates to CASSLLGRPYEQYF. V usage is TRBV28 and J usage is TRBJ2-7; the D gene could be TRBD1 or TRBD2 (5 bases each). The CDR3 runs 14 residues. Trimming left V 1 base short and J 2 bases short, with 9 bases between. CDR1 is MDHEN and CDR2 is SYDVKM in the germline V gene.

The V gene is TRBV7-8, the J gene TRBJ2-5, with D tentatively TRBD1 (5 bases). Germline V gene lookup returns CDR1 SGHVS and CDR2 FQNEAQ. V lost 1 base to trimming and J lost 2 bases, with 11 bases between them. The CDR3 has 15 amino acids. In nucleotides, the CDR3 is TGTGCCAGCAGCTTAGTTGGCAGGGATCAAGAGACCCAGTACTTC. This sequence encodes CASSLVGRDQETQYF.

The count of this clone is one. The chain joins TRBV4-3 to TRBJ1-4; TRBD1 agrees at 7 bases. The CDR3 runs 18 residues. V shed 0 bases, J shed 8 bases, and the junction held 15 bases outside the gene matches. Germline assignment: CDR1 LGHNA and CDR2 YSLEER. Here the CDR3 DNA reads TGCGCCAGCAGCCAAGATTTGGTCCCGTGGAACAGGGGCGAAAAACTGTTTTTT. It yields the protein CASSQDLVPWNRGEKLFF.

The chain links TRBV7-8 to TRBJ2-7; 10 nucleotides match TRBD2. The length of the CDR3 is 16 residues. Germline lookup yields CDR1 SGHVS and CDR2 FQNEAQ. V gave up 1 base and J gave up 1 base; unmatched junction bases: 4. CDR3 region: CASSLELAGSSYEQYF. The CDR3 nucleotides are TGTGCCAGCAGCTTAGAACTAGCGGGATCTTCCTACGAGCAGTACTTC.

The chain has TRBV6-1 and TRBJ2-7; TRBD2 might be the D (6 bases). This CDR3 region has 15 residues. The germline CDR1 and CDR2 sequences are MNHNS and SASEGT. V lost 0 bases, J lost 4 bases, and 13 bases lay in between. CDR3 amino acids: CASSEAWGSGYEQYF. CDR3 DNA: TGTGCCAGCAGTGAAGCTTGGGGGAGCGGGTACGAGCAGTACTTC.

The V gene is TRBV12-5, the J gene TRBJ1-1, with 9 bases fitting TRBD1. Germline values: CDR1 LGHNT, CDR2 FRNRAP. V lost 1 base to trimming and J lost 8 bases; unmatched junction nucleotides: 5. The CDR3 is made up of 14 amino acids. DNA of the CDR3: TGTGCTAGTGGTTTGGGGACAGGGGCGGGGGAAGCTTTCTTT. Encoded protein: CASGLGTGAGEAFF.

This sequence joins TRBV28 and TRBJ2-7; D is perhaps TRBD1 or TRBD2 (5 bases each). V was clipped by 4 bases and J by 0 bases, with 16 bases between them. The germline V gene has CDR1 MDHEN and CDR2 SYDVKM. This CDR3 is built from 16 residues. The CDR3 DNA is TGTGCCAGCAGTTCCCGGGGACCGCGCCACTCCTACGAGCAGTACTTC. It yields the protein CASSSRGPRHSYEQYF.

The chain recombines TRBV6-5 with TRBJ1-1, with D uncertain. V lost 4 bases and J lost 1, with 10 bases in between. Germline V lookup: CDR1 MNHEY, CDR2 SVGAGI. The CDR3 extends over 14 amino acids. The CDR3 sequence: CASSWTRANTEAFF. CDR3 nucleotides: TGTGCCAGCAGTTGGACCCGGGCGAACACTGAAGCTTTCTTT.

This clone was picked up one time. The chain links TRBV14 to TRBJ1-3; D perhaps matches TRBD1 (5 bases). This CDR3 has 15 residues. V was clipped by 5 bases and J by 4 bases, with 15 bases between them. The V gene's germline CDR1 is SGHDN and CDR2 FVKESK. The DNA of the CDR3 is TGTGCCAGCAGCGAATATCGGGGGTGGGGAAACACCATATATTTT. Translation: CASSEYRGWGNTIYF.

This clone was recorded only once. V usage is TRBV5-6 and J usage is TRBJ2-1; the match to TRBD2 covers 9 bases. Losses at the gene ends were 0 bases for V and 5 bases for J; bases not matched to a gene: 3. Germline values: CDR1 SGHDT, CDR2 YYEEEE. The CDR3 consists of 15 residues. CDR3 region: CASSLASGAHNEQFF. The DNA of the CDR3 is TGTGCCAGCAGCTTGGCTAGCGGGGCCCACAATGAGCAGTTCTTC.

The rearrangement joins TRBV27 to TRBJ2-2; TRBD1 aligns across 9 bases. CDR1 is MNHEY, CDR2 SMNVEV, per germline (reference sequence). V gave up 5 bases and J gave up 6 bases; unmatched junction bases: 13. CDR3 size: 17 residues. CDR3 in amino acids: CASSPSLGTGIAGELFF. In DNA form, the CDR3 reads TGTGCCAGCAGTCCGTCACTAGGGACAGGGATAGCCGGGGAGCTGTTTTTT.

Remarks on this clone: The same CDR3 is also encoded by other DNA sequences in this sample. The chain has TRBV27 and TRBJ2-7; maybe TRBD2 (5 bases). This CDR3 contains 13 residues. Trimming left V 3 bases short and J 3 bases short, with 9 bases between. Germline V gene lookup returns CDR1 MNHEY and CDR2 SMNVEV (reference sequence). The CDR3: CASSFGLYYEQYF. As DNA, the CDR3 is TGTGCCAGCAGTTTCGGACTCTACTACGAGCAGTACTTC.